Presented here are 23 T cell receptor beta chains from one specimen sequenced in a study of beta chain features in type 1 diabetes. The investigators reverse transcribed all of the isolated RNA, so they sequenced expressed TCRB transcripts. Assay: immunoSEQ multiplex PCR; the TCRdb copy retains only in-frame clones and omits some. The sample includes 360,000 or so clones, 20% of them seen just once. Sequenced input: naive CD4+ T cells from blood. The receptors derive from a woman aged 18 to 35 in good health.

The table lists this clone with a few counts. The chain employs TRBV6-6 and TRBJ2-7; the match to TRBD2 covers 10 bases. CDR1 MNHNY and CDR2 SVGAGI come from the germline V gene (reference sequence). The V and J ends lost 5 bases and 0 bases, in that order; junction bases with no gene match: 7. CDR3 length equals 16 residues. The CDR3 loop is CASSQWTSGSSYEQYF. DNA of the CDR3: TGTGCCAGCAGTCAGTGGACTAGCGGAAGCTCCTACGAGCAGTACTTC.

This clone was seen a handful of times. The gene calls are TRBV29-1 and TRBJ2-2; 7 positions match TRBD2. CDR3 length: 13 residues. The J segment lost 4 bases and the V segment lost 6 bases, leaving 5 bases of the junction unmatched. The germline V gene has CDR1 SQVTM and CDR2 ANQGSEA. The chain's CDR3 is CSVFREGTGELFF. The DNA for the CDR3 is TGCAGCGTATTCAGGGAGGGCACCGGGGAGCTGTTTTTT.

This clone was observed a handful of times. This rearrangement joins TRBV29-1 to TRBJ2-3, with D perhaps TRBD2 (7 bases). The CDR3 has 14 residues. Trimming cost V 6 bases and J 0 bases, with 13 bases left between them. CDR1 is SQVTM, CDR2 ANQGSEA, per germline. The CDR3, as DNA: TGCAGCGTAGGGGGGAGGGTCAGCACAGATACGCAGTATTTT. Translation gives CSVGGRVSTDTQYF.

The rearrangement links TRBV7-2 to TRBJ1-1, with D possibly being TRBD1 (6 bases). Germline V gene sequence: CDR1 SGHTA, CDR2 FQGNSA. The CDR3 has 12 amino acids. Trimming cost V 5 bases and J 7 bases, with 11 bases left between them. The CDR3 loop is CASSADRFEAFF. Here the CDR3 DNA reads TGTGCCAGCAGCGCCGACAGGTTTGAAGCTTTCTTT.

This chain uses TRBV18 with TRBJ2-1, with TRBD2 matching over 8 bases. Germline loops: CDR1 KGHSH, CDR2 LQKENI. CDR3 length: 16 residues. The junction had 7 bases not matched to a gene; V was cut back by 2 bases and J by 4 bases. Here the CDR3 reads CASSPKRGPMYNEQFF. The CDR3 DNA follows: TGTGCCAGCTCACCAAAGCGGGGGCCTATGTACAATGAGCAGTTCTTC.

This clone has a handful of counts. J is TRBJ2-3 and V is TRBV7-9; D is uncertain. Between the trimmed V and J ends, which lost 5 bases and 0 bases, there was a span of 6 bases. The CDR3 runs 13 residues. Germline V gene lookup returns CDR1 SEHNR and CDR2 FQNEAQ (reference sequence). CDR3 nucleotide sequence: TGTGCCAGCAGCGAGCAAAGCACAGATACGCAGTATTTT. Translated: CASSEQSTDTQYF.

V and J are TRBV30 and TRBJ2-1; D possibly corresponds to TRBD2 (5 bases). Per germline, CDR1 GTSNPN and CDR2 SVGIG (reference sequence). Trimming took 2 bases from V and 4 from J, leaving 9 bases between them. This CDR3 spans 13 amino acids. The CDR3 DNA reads TGTGCCTGGAGTACCGGGGTATACAATGAGCAGTTCTTC. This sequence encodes CAWSTGVYNEQFF.

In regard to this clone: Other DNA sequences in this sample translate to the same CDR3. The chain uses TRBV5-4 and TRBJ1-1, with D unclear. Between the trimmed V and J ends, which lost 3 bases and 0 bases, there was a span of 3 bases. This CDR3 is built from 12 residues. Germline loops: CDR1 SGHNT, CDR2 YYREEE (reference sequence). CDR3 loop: CASSSVNTEAFF. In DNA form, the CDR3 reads TGTGCCAGCAGCTCCGTGAACACTGAAGCTTTCTTT.

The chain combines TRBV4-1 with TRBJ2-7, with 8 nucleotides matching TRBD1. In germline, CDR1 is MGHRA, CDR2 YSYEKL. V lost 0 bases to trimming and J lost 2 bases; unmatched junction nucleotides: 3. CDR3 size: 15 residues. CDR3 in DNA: TGCGCCAGCAGCCAAGAGGACAGGGCAACCTACGAGCAGTACTTC. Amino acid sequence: CASSQEDRATYEQYF.

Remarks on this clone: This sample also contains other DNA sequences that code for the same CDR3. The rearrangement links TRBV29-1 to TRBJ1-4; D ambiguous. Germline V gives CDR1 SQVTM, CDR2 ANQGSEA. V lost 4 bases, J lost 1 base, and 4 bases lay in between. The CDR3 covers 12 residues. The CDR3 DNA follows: TGCAGCGTTGGGAGAACTAATGAAAAACTGTTTTTT. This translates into CSVGRTNEKLFF.

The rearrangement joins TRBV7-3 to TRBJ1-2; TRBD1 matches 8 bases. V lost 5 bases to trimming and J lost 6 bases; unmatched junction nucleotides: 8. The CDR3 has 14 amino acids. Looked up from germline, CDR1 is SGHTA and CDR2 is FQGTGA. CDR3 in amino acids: CASSPTSGGNGYTF. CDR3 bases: TGTGCCAGCAGCCCTACCTCAGGGGGCAATGGCTACACCTTC.

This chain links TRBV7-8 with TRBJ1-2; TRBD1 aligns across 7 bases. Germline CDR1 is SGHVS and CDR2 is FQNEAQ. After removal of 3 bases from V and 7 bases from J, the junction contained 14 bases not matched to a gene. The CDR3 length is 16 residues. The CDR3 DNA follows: TGTGCCAGCAGCTTCCAACGGGGACAGAAGATGGGTGGCTACACCTTC. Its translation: CASSFQRGQKMGGYTF.

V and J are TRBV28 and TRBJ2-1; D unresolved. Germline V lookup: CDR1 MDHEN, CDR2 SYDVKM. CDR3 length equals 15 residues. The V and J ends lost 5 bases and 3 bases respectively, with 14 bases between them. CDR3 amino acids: CASSESGSYYNEQFF. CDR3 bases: TGTGCCAGCAGTGAATCCGGGTCTTACTACAATGAGCAGTTCTTC. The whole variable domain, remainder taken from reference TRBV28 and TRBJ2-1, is DVKVTQSSRYLVKRTGEKVFLECVQDMDHENMFWYRQDPGLGLRLIYFSYDVKMKEKGDIPEGYSVSREKKERFSLILESASTNQTSMYLCASSESGSYYNEQFFGPGTRLTVL.

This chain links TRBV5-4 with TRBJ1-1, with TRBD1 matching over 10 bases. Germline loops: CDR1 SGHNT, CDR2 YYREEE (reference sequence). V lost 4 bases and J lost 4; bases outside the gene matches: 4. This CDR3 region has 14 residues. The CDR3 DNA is TGTGCCAGCAGCAGGGGACAGGGGAGCACTGAAGCTTTCTTT. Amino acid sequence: CASSRGQGSTEAFF.

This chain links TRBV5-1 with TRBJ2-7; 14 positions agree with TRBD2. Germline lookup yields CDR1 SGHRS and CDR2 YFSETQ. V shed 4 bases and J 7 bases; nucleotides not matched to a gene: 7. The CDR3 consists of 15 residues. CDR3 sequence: CASSIGLAGGGEQYF. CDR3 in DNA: TGCGCCAGCAGCATCGGACTAGCGGGAGGCGGGGAGCAGTACTTC.

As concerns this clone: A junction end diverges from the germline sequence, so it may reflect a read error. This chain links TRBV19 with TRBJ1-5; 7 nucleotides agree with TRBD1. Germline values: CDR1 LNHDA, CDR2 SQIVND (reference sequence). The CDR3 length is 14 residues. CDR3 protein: CASNIQGSNQPQHF. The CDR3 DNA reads TGTGCCAGTAATATACAGGGGAGCAATCAGCCCCAGCATTTT.

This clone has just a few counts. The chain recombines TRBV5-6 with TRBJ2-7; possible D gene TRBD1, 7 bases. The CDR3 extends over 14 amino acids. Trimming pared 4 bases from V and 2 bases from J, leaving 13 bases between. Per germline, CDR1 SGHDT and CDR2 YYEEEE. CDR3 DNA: TGTGCCAGCAGCCAACAGGGGAGGACCTACGAGCAGTACTTC. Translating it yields CASSQQGRTYEQYF.

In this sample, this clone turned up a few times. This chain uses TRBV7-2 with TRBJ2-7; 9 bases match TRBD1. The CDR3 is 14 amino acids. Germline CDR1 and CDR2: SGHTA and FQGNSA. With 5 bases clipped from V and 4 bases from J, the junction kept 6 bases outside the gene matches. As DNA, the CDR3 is TGTGCCAGCAGCCCCCAGACAGGGGGTTACGAGCAGTACTTC. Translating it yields CASSPQTGGYEQYF. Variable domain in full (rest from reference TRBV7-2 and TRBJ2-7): GAGVSQSPSNKVTEKGKDVELRCDPISGHTALYWYRQSLGQGLEFLIYFQGNSAPDKSGLPSDRFSAERTGGSVSTLTIQRTQQEDSAVYLCASSPQTGGYEQYFGPGTRLTVT.

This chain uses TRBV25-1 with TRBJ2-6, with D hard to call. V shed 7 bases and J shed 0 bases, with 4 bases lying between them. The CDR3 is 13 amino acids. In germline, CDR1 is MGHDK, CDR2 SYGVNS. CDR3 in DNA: TGTGCCAGCACTCCCTCTGGGGCCAACGTCCTGACTTTC. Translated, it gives CASTPSGANVLTF.

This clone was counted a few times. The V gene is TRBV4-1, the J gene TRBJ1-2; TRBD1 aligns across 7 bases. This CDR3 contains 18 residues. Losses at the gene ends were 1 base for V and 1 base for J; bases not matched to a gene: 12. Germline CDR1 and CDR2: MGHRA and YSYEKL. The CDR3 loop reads CASSQVTGQRSSNYGYTF. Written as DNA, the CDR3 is TGCGCCAGCAGCCAAGTTACGGGACAGCGTAGTAGTAACTATGGCTACACCTTC.

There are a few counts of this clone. For the CDR3, the DNA is TGTGCCTGGAATGGAGTGATTGGAAACACCATATATTTT. Its translation: CAWNGVIGNTIYF. This chain joins TRBV30 and TRBJ1-3, with no clear D. V shed 4 bases and J shed 3 bases, with 10 bases lying between them. Germline V gene lookup returns CDR1 GTSNPN and CDR2 SVGIG (reference sequence). The length of the CDR3 is 13 residues. Together with reference TRBV30 and TRBJ1-3, the CDR3 gives the full variable domain: SQTIHQWPATLVQPVGSPLSLECTVEGTSNPNLYWYRQAAGRGLQLLFYSVGIGQISSEVPQNLSASRPQDRQFILSSKKLLLSDSGFYLCAWNGVIGNTIYFGEGSWLTVV.

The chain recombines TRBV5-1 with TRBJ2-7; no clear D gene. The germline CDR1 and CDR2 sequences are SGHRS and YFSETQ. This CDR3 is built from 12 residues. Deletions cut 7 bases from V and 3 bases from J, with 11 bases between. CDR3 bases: TGCGCCAGCCGATTAGACTTCTACGAGCAGTACTTC. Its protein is CASRLDFYEQYF.

The CDR3 bases are TGTGCCTCCTCAGGGGCCACTAACTATGGCTACACCTTC. The encoded protein is CASSGATNYGYTF. The V call is TRBV30, the J call TRBJ1-2; D is possibly TRBD1 (6 bases). V dropped 7 bases and J dropped 0 bases, with 12 bases sitting between them. From germline, CDR1 is GTSNPN and CDR2 SVGIG (reference sequence). This CDR3 has 13 residues.